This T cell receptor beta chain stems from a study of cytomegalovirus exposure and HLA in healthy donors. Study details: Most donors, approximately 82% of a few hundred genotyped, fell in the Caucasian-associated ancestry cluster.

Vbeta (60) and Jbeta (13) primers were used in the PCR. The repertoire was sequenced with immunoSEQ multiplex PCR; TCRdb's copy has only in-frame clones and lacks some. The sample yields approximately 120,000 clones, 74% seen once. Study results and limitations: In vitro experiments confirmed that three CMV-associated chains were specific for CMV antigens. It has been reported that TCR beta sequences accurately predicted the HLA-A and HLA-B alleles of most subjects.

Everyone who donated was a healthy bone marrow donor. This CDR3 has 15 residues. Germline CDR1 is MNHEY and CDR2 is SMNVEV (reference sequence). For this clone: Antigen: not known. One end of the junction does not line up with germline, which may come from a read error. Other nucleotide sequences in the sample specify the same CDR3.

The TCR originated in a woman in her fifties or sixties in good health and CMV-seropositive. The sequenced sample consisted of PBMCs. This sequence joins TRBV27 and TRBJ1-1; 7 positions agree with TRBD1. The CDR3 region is CASSPGTDVDTEAFF. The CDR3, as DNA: TGTGCCAGCAGTCCGGGGACAGATGTAGACACTGAGGCTTTCTTT.